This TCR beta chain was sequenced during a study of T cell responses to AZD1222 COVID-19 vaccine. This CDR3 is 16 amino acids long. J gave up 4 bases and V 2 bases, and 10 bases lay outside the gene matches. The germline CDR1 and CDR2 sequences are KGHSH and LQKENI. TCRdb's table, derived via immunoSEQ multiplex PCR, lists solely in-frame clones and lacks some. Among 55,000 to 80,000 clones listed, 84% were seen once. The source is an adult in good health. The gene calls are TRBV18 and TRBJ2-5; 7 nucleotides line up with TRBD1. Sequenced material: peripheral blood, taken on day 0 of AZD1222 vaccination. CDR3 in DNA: TGTGCCAGCTCACCATCGGCGGTAGGGGGCGGAGAGACCCAGTACTTC. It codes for CASSPSAVGGGETQYF. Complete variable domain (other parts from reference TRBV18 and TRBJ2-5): NAGVMQNPRHLVRRRGQEARLRCSPMKGHSHVYWYRQLPEEGLKFMVYLQKENIIDESGMPKERFSAEFPKEGPSILRIQQVVRGDSAAYFCASSPSAVGGGETQYFGPGTRLLVL.